This TCR beta chain is drawn from a study of T cell repertoires in cytomegalovirus infection. Whole-study context: Public TCR beta signatures indicated both CMV infection and matching HLA type. Study results and caveats: Within the response measured ex vivo, HLA-C-restricted CMV-specific TCR beta clonotypes were dominant. Public TCR beta family frequency separated CMV-and-HLA carriers, including in an independent cohort.

J was trimmed by 8 bases and V by 6 bases; bases with no gene match: 12. Germline V gene data show CDR1 as SNHLY and CDR2 as FYNNEI. The CDR3 extends over 15 amino acids. About this clonotype itself: Antigen specificity is unknown.

TCRdb called the reads again in MiXCR, with one record for every CDR3 protein. The sample shows approximately 190,000 distinct CDR3 sequences, approximately 28% of them seen only once. This sequence joins TRBV2 and TRBJ2-2, with 7 bases that match TRBD1. The receptor's source is a human donor in good health (CMV status not recorded). Some clones in this sample may be carry-over from other donors' samples. Material for sequencing was PBMCs. The CDR3 protein is CASSADRATGGELFF. DNA for the CDR3: TGTGCCAGCAGCGCCGACAGGGCAACGGGAGGGGAGCTGTTTTTT. The full variable domain, rest sourced from reference TRBV2 and TRBJ2-2, is EPEVTQTPSHQVTQMGQEVILRCVPISNHLYFYWYRQILGQKVEFLVSFYNNEISEKSEIFDDQFSVERPDGSNFTLKIRSTKLEDSAMYFCASSADRATGGELFFGEGSRLTVL.